This T cell receptor beta chain was identified in a study of T-cell reconstitution after alpha-beta-depleted transplantation in children. During its preparation, the TCRbeta library received unique molecular identifiers. Each CDR3 protein gets one entry after TCRdb re-called the PCR reads with MiXCR. The sample consists of hundreds of thousands of distinct CDR3 sequences, about 15% of them appearing once. This CDR3 spans 15 amino acids. V gave up 0 bases and J gave up 0 bases, with 9 bases separating them. Per the germline V gene, CDR1 is SGDLS and CDR2 is YYNGEE. This chain uses TRBV9 with TRBJ1-1, with a tentative D call TRBD1 (5 bases). Material: PBMCs from the stem cell graft donor, obtained from the stem cell graft. The TCR sequence derives from a human donor who donated a stem cell graft to a child with acute myeloid leukemia. The CDR3 is CASSVDGTVNTEAFF. The CDR3 bases are TGTGCCAGCAGCGTAGATGGGACGGTGAACACTGAAGCTTTCTTT.